These T cell receptor beta chains were read from a single sample in a study of T cells after posttransplantation cyclophosphamide. Assay used: immunoSEQ multiplex PCR; TCRdb lists only in-frame clones, some missing. The profile shows roughly 70,000 clones, around 93% of them singletons. What was sequenced was PBMCs. The receptors come from a woman in her 30s in good health and a related stem cell transplant donor. The CDR3 runs from the conserved cysteine through the conserved F or W. A D gene is named only where the DNA matches it firmly. Clone sizes are given selectively: once, few, many, or a class where the clone is expanded.

abundance: -
len: 11
j_gene: TRBJ1-1
v_gene: TRBV6-5
d_gene: TRBD1
CDR3aa: CASSYRGQAFF
CDR3nt: TGTGCCAGCAGTTACAGGGGGCAGGCTTTCTTT

abundance: once
len: 15
j_gene: TRBJ1-2
v_gene: TRBV9
d_gene: -
CDR3aa: CASSVGEFRSYGYTF
CDR3nt: TGTGCCAGCAGCGTAGGGGAGTTTAGGAGCTATGGCTACACCTTC

abundance: -
len: 15
j_gene: TRBJ2-2
v_gene: TRBV11-2
d_gene: TRBD2
CDR3aa: CASSVSGGPTGELFF
CDR3nt: TGTGCCAGCAGCGTTAGCGGGGGGCCCACCGGGGAGCTGTTTTTT

abundance: once
len: 14
j_gene: TRBJ1-1
v_gene: TRBV10-3
d_gene: TRBD1
CDR3aa: CAISATGGDTEAFF
CDR3nt: TGTGCCATCAGTGCTACAGGGGGCGACACTGAAGCTTTCTTT

abundance: -
len: 14
j_gene: TRBJ1-1
v_gene: TRBV10-2
d_gene: -
CDR3aa: CASSGEWENTEAFF
CDR3nt: TGCGCCAGCAGTGGAGAATGGGAGAACACTGAAGCTTTCTTT

abundance: -
len: 13
j_gene: TRBJ2-7
v_gene: TRBV4-1
d_gene: -
CDR3aa: CASSHYSSYEQYF
CDR3nt: TGCGCCAGCAGCCACTACAGCTCCTACGAGCAGTACTTC

abundance: -
len: 17
j_gene: TRBJ2-5
v_gene: TRBV25-1
d_gene: TRBD1
CDR3aa: CASSEPRDRSSQETQYF
CDR3nt: TGTGCCAGCAGTGAACCCCGGGACAGGAGTTCCCAAGAGACCCAGTACTTC

abundance: -
len: 13
j_gene: TRBJ2-7
v_gene: TRBV19
d_gene: -
CDR3aa: CASSSRGGLEQYF
CDR3nt: TGTGCCAGTAGTTCCAGAGGGGGTCTCGAGCAGTACTTC

abundance: -
len: 17
j_gene: TRBJ1-1
v_gene: TRBV4-1
d_gene: -
CDR3aa: CASSQVWGGRRNTEAFF
CDR3nt: TGCGCCAGCAGCCAAGTTTGGGGGGGGCGTAGGAACACTGAAGCTTTCTTT

abundance: -
len: 15
j_gene: TRBJ1-5
v_gene: TRBV19
d_gene: TRBD1
CDR3aa: CASSIQRGQNQPQHF
CDR3nt: TGTGCCAGTAGTATCCAGAGGGGGCAAAATCAGCCCCAGCATTTT

abundance: -
len: 14
j_gene: TRBJ2-7
v_gene: TRBV6-6
d_gene: TRBD1
CDR3aa: CASSPTGGFYEQYF
CDR3nt: TGTGCCAGCAGCCCGACAGGGGGGTTCTACGAGCAGTACTTC

abundance: -
len: 14
j_gene: TRBJ2-2
v_gene: TRBV7-6
d_gene: TRBD1
CDR3aa: CASSADRATGELFF
CDR3nt: TGTGCCAGCAGCGCCGACAGGGCGACCGGGGAGCTGTTTTTT

abundance: -
len: 15
j_gene: TRBJ2-5
v_gene: TRBV6-1
d_gene: TRBD2
CDR3aa: CASSERERGGLTQYF
CDR3nt: TGTGCCAGCAGTGAAAGGGAGCGGGGGGGCCTTACCCAGTACTTC

abundance: -
len: 15
j_gene: TRBJ1-2
v_gene: TRBV4-3
d_gene: -
CDR3aa: CASSQGSGRSGGYTF
CDR3nt: TGCGCCAGCAGCCAAGGATCGGGACGTTCGGGCGGCTACACCTTC